These 20 T cell receptor beta chains were all obtained from the same sample, sequenced in a study of CD8 T cells in ankylosing spondylitis. TCRdb ran MiXCR on the 5' RACE reads and lists one entry per CDR3 protein. The sample gives about 300,000 distinct CDR3 sequences, 11% of which show up once; roughly 9% is in the top ten. Specimen: blood, either unsorted or a sorted T cell fraction (not recorded which). The receptors were gathered from a female donor with ankylosing spondylitis or in good health (not recorded which).

This clonotype was seen a handful of times. This rearrangement joins TRBV5-8 to TRBJ2-3; D could derive from TRBD1 or TRBD2 (5 bases each). Germline V gives CDR1 SGHTS, CDR2 YDEGEE. There are 15 residues in the CDR3. V gave up 4 bases and J gave up 2 bases, with 14 bases separating them. In DNA form, the CDR3 reads TGTGCCAGCAGCCCCGCTTGGGGGAACACAGATACGCAGTATTTT. The encoded protein is CASSPAWGNTDTQYF. The full variable domain, completed using reference TRBV5-8 and TRBJ2-3, is EAGVTQSPTHLIKTRGQQATLRCSPISGHTSVYWYQQALGLGLQFLLWYDEGEERNRGNFPPRFSGRQFPNYSSELNVNALELEDSALYLCASSPAWGNTDTQYFGPGTRLTVL.

At least ten counts were recorded for this clonotype. The chain is built from TRBV9 and TRBJ2-3, with a possible D match to TRBD2 (6 bases). The length of the CDR3 is 16 residues. Between the trimmed V and J ends, which lost 4 bases and 5 bases, there was a span of 20 bases. Germline assignment: CDR1 SGDLS and CDR2 YYNGEE. The CDR3 loop reads CASSSRDKAGLDTQYF. CDR3 sequence (DNA): TGTGCCAGCAGCTCCCGGGATAAAGCGGGCCTAGATACGCAGTATTTT.

This clonotype has ten or more counts. V and J are TRBV20-1 and TRBJ2-1; 8 nucleotides align to TRBD2. Germline V CDR1 and CDR2: DFQATT, SNEGSKA (reference sequence). This CDR3 has 15 residues. V was clipped by 5 bases and J by 0 bases; unmatched bases: 6. The CDR3 coding sequence is TGCAGTGCTGCGACTAGCGTAAGCTCCTACAATGAGCAGTTCTTC. Translated: CSAATSVSSYNEQFF.

The chain has TRBV6-5 and TRBJ2-2, with 11 bases fitting TRBD2. Per the germline V gene, CDR1 is MNHEY and CDR2 is SVGAGI. CDR3 size: 19 residues. After removal of 4 bases from V and 0 bases from J, the junction contained 10 bases not matched to a gene. The CDR3 region is CASSSPGLAETANTGELFF. CDR3 DNA sequence: TGTGCCAGCAGTTCACCGGGACTAGCGGAAACCGCGAACACCGGGGAGCTGTTTTTT.

This clonotype was found a few times. This sequence joins TRBV5-6 and TRBJ2-1; D might be TRBD2 (6 bases). The V end was cut by 1 base, the J end by 7 bases, with 15 bases between. CDR3 length equals 15 residues. In germline, CDR1 is SGHDT, CDR2 YYEEEE. The CDR3 DNA is TGTGCCAGCAGCTTGACCGGGGGTCCTCCGAATGAGCAGTTCTTC. The encoded protein is CASSLTGGPPNEQFF.

This clonotype showed up many times. J is TRBJ2-7 and V is TRBV20-1, with a tentative D call TRBD1 (6 bases). The CDR3 sequence is 13 residues long. Trimming removed 3 bases from V and 7 bases from J, with 16 bases in between. Per germline, CDR1 DFQATT and CDR2 SNEGSKA (reference sequence). The DNA for the CDR3 is TGCAGTGCTAGCCCCGTAGTGGGACAAGAGCAGTACTTC. Its translation: CSASPVVGQEQYF.

This clonotype was observed many times. This chain connects TRBV20-1 to TRBJ2-3; perhaps TRBD1 as D (5 bases). Germline CDR1 and CDR2: DFQATT and SNEGSKA (reference sequence). V was pared by 1 base and J by 4 bases, with 12 bases between. The CDR3 loop spans 14 amino acids. The DNA of the CDR3 is TGCAGTGCTAGAGGCTTTTCAGGGCCAGATACGCAGTATTTT. It translates to CSARGFSGPDTQYF.

This clonotype was seen at least ten times. The J gene is TRBJ1-6, the V gene TRBV10-3; 9 bases agree with TRBD1. This CDR3 contains 16 residues. Unmatched junction bases numbered 7, after V lost 5 bases and J lost 5 bases. Germline V gene lookup returns CDR1 ENHRY and CDR2 SYGVKD. The CDR3 loop reads CAISMGQGRDNSPLHF. In nucleotides, the CDR3 is TGTGCCATCAGTATGGGACAGGGTAGAGATAATTCACCCCTCCACTTT.

This clonotype was observed many times. CDR3 sequence: CASSPLQRGETQYF. CDR3 in DNA: TGTGCCAGCTCACCGTTACAGAGGGGTGAGACCCAGTACTTC. The chain employs TRBV18 and TRBJ2-5; D is perhaps TRBD1 or TRBD2 (5 bases each). Germline V lookup: CDR1 KGHSH, CDR2 LQKENI. The germline V and J ends were trimmed by 3 bases and 5 bases, with 13 bases remaining between them. CDR3 size: 14 residues.

This chain joins TRBV25-1 and TRBJ2-3, with 10 nucleotides matching TRBD2. V was pared by 5 bases and J by 4 bases, with 6 bases of the junction left unmatched. CDR3 size: 15 residues. Per germline, CDR1 MGHDK and CDR2 SYGVNS. CDR3 DNA: TGTGCCAGCAGTTTAGCGGGGGGCAGGTCAGATACGCAGTATTTT. It codes for CASSLAGGRSDTQYF.

This clonotype showed up many times. The V gene is TRBV3-1, the J gene TRBJ2-1; D is unclear. CDR3 length equals 12 residues. Between the trimmed V and J ends, which lost 4 bases and 7 bases, there was a span of 8 bases. The V gene's germline CDR1 is LGHDT and CDR2 YNNKEL (reference sequence). As DNA, the CDR3 is TGTGCCAGCAGCCCCAGAGAGAATGAGCAGTTCTTC. Encoded protein: CASSPRENEQFF.

Ten or more counts support this clonotype. The chain has TRBV4-3 and TRBJ2-7; D may be TRBD1 (5 bases). The V and J ends lost 0 bases and 5 bases respectively, with 11 bases between them. The CDR3 totals 14 residues. Germline V lookup: CDR1 LGHNA, CDR2 YSLEER. In DNA form, the CDR3 reads TGCGCCAGCAGCCAAGAGGGCAGGGTAAACGAGCAGTACTTC. Protein product: CASSQEGRVNEQYF.

At least ten counts were recorded for this clonotype. The rearrangement uses TRBV15 and TRBJ1-4; D ambiguous. The CDR3 contains 14 residues. V was cut by 0 bases and J by 16 bases, with 18 bases left in between. Germline loops: CDR1 LNHNV, CDR2 YYDKDF (reference sequence). CDR3 sequence: CATSRDLRDGVGFF. The CDR3 nucleotides are TGTGCCACCAGCAGAGATCTACGTGACGGCGTAGGGTTTTTT. The whole variable domain, filled in from reference TRBV15 and TRBJ1-4, reads DAMVIQNPRYQVTQFGKPVTLSCSQTLNHNVMYWYQQKSSQAPKLLFHYYDKDFNNEADTPDNFQSRRPNTSFCFLDIRSPGLGDTAMYLCATSRDLRDGVGFFGSGTQLSVL.

The sample holds many counts of this clonotype. The chain links TRBV7-8 to TRBJ1-1, with D possibly TRBD1 on 5 matching bases. The CDR3 is 16 residues long. V was shortened by 5 bases and J by 2 bases, with 18 bases between the two germline ends. CDR1 and CDR2 (germline): SGHVS, FQNEAQ. The CDR3 region is CASSVPLGVGNTEAFF. The CDR3 nucleotides read TGTGCCAGCAGCGTCCCTCTGGGGGTAGGCAACACTGAAGCTTTCTTT. Combining the CDR3 with reference TRBV7-8 and TRBJ1-1 gives the whole variable domain GAGVSQSPRYKVAKRGQDVALRCDPISGHVSLFWYQQALGQGPEFLTYFQNEAQLDKSGLPSDRFFAERPEGSVSTLKIQRTQQEDSAVYLCASSVPLGVGNTEAFFGQGTRLTVV.

The table lists this clonotype with a few counts. V gene TRBV9 combines with J gene TRBJ1-4, with no clear D. V was trimmed by 1 base and J by 0 bases, leaving 13 bases between them. This CDR3 region has 17 residues. CDR1 and CDR2 from the germline V gene are SGDLS and YYNGEE. CDR3 coding DNA: TGTGCCAGCAGCGTATCCCTGACAACCGCAACTAATGAAAAACTGTTTTTT. This encodes CASSVSLTTATNEKLFF.

The chain carries TRBV20-1 and TRBJ2-7; TRBD1 matches 8 bases. This CDR3 contains 14 residues. In germline, CDR1 is DFQATT, CDR2 SNEGSKA (reference sequence). The junction had 6 bases not matched to a gene; V was cut back by 5 bases and J by 0 bases. In DNA, the CDR3 is TGCAGTGCTGCGAAACAGGGGGGCTCCTACGAGCAGTACTTC. This gives the protein CSAAKQGGSYEQYF.

This clonotype was recorded at least ten times. This chain links TRBV20-1 with TRBJ1-4, with D possibly TRBD1 on 5 matching bases. The germline gives CDR1 DFQATT, CDR2 SNEGSKA (reference sequence). This CDR3 is built from 14 residues. V was shortened by 4 bases and J by 8 bases, with 17 bases between the two germline ends. Written as DNA, the CDR3 is TGCAGTGCTACGTCAGCAACCCGGGGGGAAAAACTGTTTTTT. This sequence encodes CSATSATRGEKLFF.

This chain links TRBV25-1 with TRBJ2-2; D is possibly TRBD1 or TRBD2 (5 bases each). The germline V gene has CDR1 MGHDK and CDR2 SYGVNS. V lost 6 bases to trimming and J lost 3 bases, with 11 bases between them. The CDR3 has 14 residues. CDR3 DNA sequence: TGTGCCAGCAGGGGGGTTTCCGACACCGGGGAGCTGTTTTTT. This sequence encodes CASRGVSDTGELFF.

This clonotype was observed a handful of times. This sequence joins TRBV28 and TRBJ2-7, with D uncertain. CDR1 MDHEN and CDR2 SYDVKM come from the germline V gene. The germline V and J ends were trimmed by 4 bases and 6 bases, with 10 bases remaining between them. The CDR3 totals 12 residues. As DNA, the CDR3 is TGTGCCAGCAGTTCGGTCTTCGGCGAGCAGTACTTC. Protein: CASSSVFGEQYF.

This clonotype has at least ten counts. The chain has TRBV29-1 and TRBJ2-5; D unresolved. The V end was cut by 7 bases, the J end by 5 bases, with 8 bases between. From germline, CDR1 is SQVTM and CDR2 ANQGSEA. The CDR3 consists of 10 residues. This CDR3 reads CSGEVETQYF. The CDR3, as DNA: TGCAGCGGCGAGGTGGAGACCCAGTACTTC.